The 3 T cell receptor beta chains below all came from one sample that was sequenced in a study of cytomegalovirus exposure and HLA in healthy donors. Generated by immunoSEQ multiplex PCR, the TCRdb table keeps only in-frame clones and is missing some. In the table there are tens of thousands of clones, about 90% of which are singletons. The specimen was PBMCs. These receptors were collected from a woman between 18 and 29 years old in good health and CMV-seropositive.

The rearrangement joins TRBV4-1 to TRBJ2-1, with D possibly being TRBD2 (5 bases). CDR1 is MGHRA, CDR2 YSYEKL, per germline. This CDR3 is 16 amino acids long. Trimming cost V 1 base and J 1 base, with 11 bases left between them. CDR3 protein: CASSQVFERSYNEQFF. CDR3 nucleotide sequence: TGCGCCAGCAGCCAAGTATTTGAGCGGTCCTACAATGAGCAGTTCTTC.

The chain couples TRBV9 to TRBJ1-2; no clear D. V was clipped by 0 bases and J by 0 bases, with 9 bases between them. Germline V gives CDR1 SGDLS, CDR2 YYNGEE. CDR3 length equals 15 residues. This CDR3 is CASSVGAAPNYGYTF. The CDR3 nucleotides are TGTGCCAGCAGCGTAGGGGCCGCGCCTAACTATGGCTACACCTTC.

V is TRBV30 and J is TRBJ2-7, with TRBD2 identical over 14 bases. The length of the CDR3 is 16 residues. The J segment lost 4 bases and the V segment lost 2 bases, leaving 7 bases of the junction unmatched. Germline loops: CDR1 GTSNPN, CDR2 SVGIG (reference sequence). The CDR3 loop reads CAWSRGLAGVLYEQYF. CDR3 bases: TGTGCCTGGAGTCGGGGACTAGCGGGAGTGCTTTACGAGCAGTACTTC.